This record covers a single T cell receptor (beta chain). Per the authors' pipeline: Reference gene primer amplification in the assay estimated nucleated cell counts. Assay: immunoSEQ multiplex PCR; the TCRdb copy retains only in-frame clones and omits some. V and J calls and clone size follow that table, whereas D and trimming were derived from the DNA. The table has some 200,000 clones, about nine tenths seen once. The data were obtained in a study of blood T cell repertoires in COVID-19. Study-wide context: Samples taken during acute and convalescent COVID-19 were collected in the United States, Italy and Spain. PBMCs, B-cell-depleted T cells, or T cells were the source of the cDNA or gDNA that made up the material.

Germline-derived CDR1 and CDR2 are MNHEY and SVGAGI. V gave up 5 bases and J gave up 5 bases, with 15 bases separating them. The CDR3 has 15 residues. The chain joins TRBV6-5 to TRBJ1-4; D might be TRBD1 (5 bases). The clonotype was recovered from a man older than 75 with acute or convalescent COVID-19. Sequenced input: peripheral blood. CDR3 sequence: CASSPKNRLNEKLFF. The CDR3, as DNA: TGTGCCAGCAGTCCCAAAAACAGGCTAAATGAAAAACTGTTTTTT.